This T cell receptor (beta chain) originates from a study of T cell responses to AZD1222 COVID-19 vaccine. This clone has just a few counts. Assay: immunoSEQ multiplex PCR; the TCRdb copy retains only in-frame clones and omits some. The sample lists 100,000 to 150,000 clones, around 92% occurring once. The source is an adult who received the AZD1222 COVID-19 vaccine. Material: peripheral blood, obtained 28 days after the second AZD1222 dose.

The CDR3 loop is CASSPWAGDEQYF. CDR3 DNA sequence: TGTGCCAGCTCACCCTGGGCGGGGGACGAGCAGTACTTC. The rearrangement joins TRBV18 to TRBJ2-7; 7 positions agree with TRBD2. The CDR3 contains 13 residues. V was clipped by 3 bases and J by 5 bases; unmatched bases: 4. Germline CDR1 is KGHSH and CDR2 is LQKENI.